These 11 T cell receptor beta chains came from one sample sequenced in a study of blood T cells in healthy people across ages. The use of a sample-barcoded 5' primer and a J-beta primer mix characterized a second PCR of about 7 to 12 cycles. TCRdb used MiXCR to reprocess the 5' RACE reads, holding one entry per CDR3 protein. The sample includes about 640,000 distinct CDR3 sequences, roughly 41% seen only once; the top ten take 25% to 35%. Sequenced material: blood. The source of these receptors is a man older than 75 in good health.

The CDR3 nucleotides read TGTGCCATCGGGAGCGATACAGGGAACTATGGCTACACCTTC. Residues: CAIGSDTGNYGYTF. The V call is TRBV10-3, the J call TRBJ1-2; TRBD1 is a possible D gene (6 bases). V dropped 8 bases and J dropped 2 bases, with 15 bases sitting between them. This CDR3 comprises 14 residues. The germline V gene encodes CDR1 ENHRY and CDR2 SYGVKD.

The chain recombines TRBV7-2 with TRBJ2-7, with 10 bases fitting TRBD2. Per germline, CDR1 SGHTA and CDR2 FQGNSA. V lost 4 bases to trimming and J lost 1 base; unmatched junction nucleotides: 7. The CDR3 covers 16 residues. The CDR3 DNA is TGTGCCAGCAGCTACCAGTCGACTAGCGGGTCCTACGAGCAGTACTTC. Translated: CASSYQSTSGSYEQYF. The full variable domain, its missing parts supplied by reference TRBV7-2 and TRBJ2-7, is GAGVSQSPSNKVTEKGKDVELRCDPISGHTALYWYRQSLGQGLEFLIYFQGNSAPDKSGLPSDRFSAERTGGSVSTLTIQRTQQEDSAVYLCASSYQSTSGSYEQYFGPGTRLTVT.

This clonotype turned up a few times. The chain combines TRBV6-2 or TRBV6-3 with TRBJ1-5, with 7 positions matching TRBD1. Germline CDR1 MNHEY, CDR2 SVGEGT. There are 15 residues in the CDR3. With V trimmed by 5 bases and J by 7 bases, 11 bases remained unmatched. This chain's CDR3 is CASSDQTGQHQPQHF. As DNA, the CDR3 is TGTGCCAGCAGTGATCAGACAGGGCAGCACCAGCCCCAGCATTTT.

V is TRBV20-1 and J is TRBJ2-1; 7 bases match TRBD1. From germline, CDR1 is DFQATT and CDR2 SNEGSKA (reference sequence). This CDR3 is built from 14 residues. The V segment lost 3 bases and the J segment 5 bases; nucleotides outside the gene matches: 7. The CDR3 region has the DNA TGCAGTGCTAGGGCTCCGGGACAGCACAATGAGCAGTTCTTC. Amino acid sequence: CSARAPGQHNEQFF.

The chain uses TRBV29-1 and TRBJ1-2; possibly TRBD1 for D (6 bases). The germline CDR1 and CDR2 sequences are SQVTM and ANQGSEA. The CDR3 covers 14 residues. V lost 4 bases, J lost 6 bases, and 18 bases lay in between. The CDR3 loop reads CSVGLGHQGDGYTF. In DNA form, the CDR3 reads TGCAGCGTTGGTTTGGGACACCAAGGAGATGGCTACACCTTC.

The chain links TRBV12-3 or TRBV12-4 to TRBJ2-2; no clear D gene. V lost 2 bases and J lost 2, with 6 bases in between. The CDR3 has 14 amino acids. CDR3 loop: CASSLQLNTGELFF. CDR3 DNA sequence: TGTGCCAGCAGTTTACAATTAAACACCGGGGAGCTGTTTTTT.

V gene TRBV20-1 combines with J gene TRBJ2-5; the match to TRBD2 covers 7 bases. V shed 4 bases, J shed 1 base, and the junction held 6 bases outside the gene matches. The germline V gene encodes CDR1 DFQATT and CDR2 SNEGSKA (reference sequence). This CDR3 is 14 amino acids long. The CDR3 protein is CSANPGGTQETQYF. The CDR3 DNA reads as TGCAGTGCTAACCCCGGGGGGACCCAAGAGACCCAGTACTTC.

The CDR3 sequence: CASSSWTRGLNEQFF. The CDR3 DNA reads as TGTGCCAGCAGTTCCTGGACAAGGGGGCTTAATGAGCAGTTCTTC. The chain joins TRBV28 to TRBJ2-1; 7 nucleotides match TRBD1. The CDR3 has 15 residues. CDR1 and CDR2 from the germline V gene are MDHEN and SYDVKM. The V segment lost 4 bases and the J segment 7 bases; nucleotides outside the gene matches: 10.

The DNA for the CDR3 is TGTGCCAGCAGAACCGACAGGGAAGAGACCCAGTACTTC. Protein product: CASRTDREETQYF. The rearrangement joins TRBV2 to TRBJ2-5; 7 bases line up with TRBD1. Germline CDR1 is SNHLY and CDR2 is FYNNEI. Trimming took 6 bases from V and 3 from J; bases not matched to a gene: 4. There are 13 residues in the CDR3.

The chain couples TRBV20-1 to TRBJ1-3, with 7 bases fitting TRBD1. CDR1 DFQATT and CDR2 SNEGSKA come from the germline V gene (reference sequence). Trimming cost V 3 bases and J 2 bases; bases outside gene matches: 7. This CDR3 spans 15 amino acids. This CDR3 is CSASRQGRAGNTIYF. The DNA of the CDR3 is TGCAGTGCTAGCCGACAGGGCCGGGCTGGAAACACCATATATTTT.

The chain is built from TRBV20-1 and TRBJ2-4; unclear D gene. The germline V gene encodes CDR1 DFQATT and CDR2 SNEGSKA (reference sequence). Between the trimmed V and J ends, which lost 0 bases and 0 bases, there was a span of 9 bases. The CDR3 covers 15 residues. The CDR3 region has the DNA TGCAGTGCTAGAGATAACACCATAGCCAAAAACATTCAGTACTTC. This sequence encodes CSARDNTIAKNIQYF.